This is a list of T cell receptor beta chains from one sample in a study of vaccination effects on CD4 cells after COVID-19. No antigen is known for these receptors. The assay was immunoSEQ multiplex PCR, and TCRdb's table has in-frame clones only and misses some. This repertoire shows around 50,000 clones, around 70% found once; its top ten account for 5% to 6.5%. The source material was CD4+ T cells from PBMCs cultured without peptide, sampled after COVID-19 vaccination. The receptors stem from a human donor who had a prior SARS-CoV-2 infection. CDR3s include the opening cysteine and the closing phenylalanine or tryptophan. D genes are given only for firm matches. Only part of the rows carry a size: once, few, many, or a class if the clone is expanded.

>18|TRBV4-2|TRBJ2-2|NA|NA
CASSQDWGTRGSTGELFF
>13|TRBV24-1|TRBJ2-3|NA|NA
CATSGGAIDTQYF
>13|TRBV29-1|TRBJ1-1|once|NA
CSVGRIRNTEAFF
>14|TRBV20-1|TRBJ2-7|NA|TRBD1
CSASGRQGSYEQYF
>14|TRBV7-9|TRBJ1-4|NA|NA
CASSHYLRNEKLFF
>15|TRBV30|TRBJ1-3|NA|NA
CAWSVFGNSGNTIYF
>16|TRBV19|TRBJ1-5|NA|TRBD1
CASSIGRQGSDQPQHF
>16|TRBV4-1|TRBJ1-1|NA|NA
CASSQGRQAGKVGAFF
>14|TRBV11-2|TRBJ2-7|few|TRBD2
CASSLVTSGTEQYF
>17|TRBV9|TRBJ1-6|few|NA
CASSGNAGASDNSPLHF
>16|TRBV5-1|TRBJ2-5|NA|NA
CASSPLTIRGAETQYF
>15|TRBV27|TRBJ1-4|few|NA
CASSLDGQINEKLFF
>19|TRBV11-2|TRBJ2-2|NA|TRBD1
CASSLGLFIGTGVPGELFF
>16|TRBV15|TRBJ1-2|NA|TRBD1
CATSDVGTGGVYGYTF
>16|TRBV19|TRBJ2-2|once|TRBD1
CASSIRDRSNTGELFF
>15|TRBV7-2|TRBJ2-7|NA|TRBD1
CASSLGQGVYYEQYF
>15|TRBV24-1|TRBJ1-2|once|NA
CATSDSRRGDYGYTF
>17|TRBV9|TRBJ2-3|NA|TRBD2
CASSVESGIVSTDTQYF
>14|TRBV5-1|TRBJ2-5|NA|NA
CASSLEPSRETQYF
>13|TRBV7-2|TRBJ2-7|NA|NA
CASSLASFYEQYF
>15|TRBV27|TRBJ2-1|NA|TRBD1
CASSLQGASYNEQFF
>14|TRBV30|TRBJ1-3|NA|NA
CAWSATFTGNTIYF